The clone carrying this TCR beta chain showed up many times. Its antigen is as yet unknown. The data were obtained in a study of human T cells and chemical hapten exposure. Across the whole study: A patient group, mainly female, showed alopecia areata, totalis or universalis.

General study points: Donors in the study had alopecia, meaning their immune response may differ from healthy people's.

Documented time point: patch test 2, 6 weeks after DPC sensitization. Treatment in this sample: therapeutic diphenylcyclopropenone sensitization with weekly scalp DPC. The study enrolled 18 to 70-year-old alopecia patients suitable for DPC. TCRdb re-called the RACE reads with MiXCR, one entry per CDR3 protein. Of fewer than 90,000 distinct CDR3 sequences detected, less than 8.5% appear once; the ten largest clones hold 1.3%. The origin of this receptor is a woman aged 30 to 39 with alopecia areata. Some clones in this sample may be carry-over from other donors' samples. The sample in question was whole blood, obtained in connection with sensitization to the hapten diphenylcyclopropenone (DPC).

The CDR3 loop is CSPGTSYNEQFF. For the CDR3, the DNA is TGCAGTCCCGGCACCTCCTACAATGAGCAGTTCTTC. V usage is TRBV20-1 and J usage is TRBJ2-1; unclear D gene. Germline V lookup: CDR1 DFQATT, CDR2 SNEGSKA (reference sequence). The CDR3 spans 12 residues. V was cut by 8 bases and J by 0 bases, with 8 bases left in between.